This passage covers 30 T cell receptor beta chains from one sample sequenced in a study of glioma-infiltrating T cells. Using RNA template, CDR3s of TCR alpha and beta were amplified with iRepertoire arm-PCR. In TCRdb, the multiplex PCR reads were re-called with MiXCR into one record per CDR3 protein. The sample includes approximately 400,000 distinct CDR3 sequences, less than 50% seen only once; the top ten take approximately 12%. Specimen: glioma tissue, nonneoplastic brain tissue, or PBMCs (not recorded which). The receptors stem from a human donor with low-grade glioma or glioblastoma, undergoing nonglioma brain surgery, or in good health (not recorded which).

This chain connects TRBV2 to TRBJ2-1, with a tentative D call TRBD2 (6 bases). V was cut by 10 bases and J by 4 bases, with 14 bases left in between. The germline V gene has CDR1 SNHLY and CDR2 FYNNEI. CDR3 length equals 13 residues. CDR3 residues: CANRERDYNEQFF. CDR3 in DNA: TGTGCCAACCGGGAGAGAGATTACAATGAGCAGTTCTTC.

This clonotype occurred a few times. The chain links TRBV7-2 to TRBJ2-3, with 9 bases that match TRBD2. The length of the CDR3 is 14 residues. The V gene end was trimmed by 5 bases and the J gene end by 9 bases; junction bases not matched to a gene: 9. CDR1 is SGHTA, CDR2 FQGNSA, per germline. The chain's CDR3 is CASSPSGAFGTQYF. In DNA, the CDR3 is TGTGCCAGCAGCCCTAGCGGGGCGTTTGGGACGCAGTATTTT.

The chain employs TRBV6-2 or TRBV6-3 and TRBJ2-7; TRBD1 matches 8 bases. CDR3 length equals 14 residues. Germline V gene sequence: CDR1 MNHEY, CDR2 SVGEGT. The V segment lost 6 bases and the J segment 5 bases; nucleotides outside the gene matches: 9. This chain's CDR3 is CASSPDRARHEQYF. The CDR3 DNA is TGTGCCAGCAGCCCGGACAGGGCTCGGCACGAGCAGTACTTC.

This clonotype showed up many times. The J gene is TRBJ2-2, the V gene TRBV6-2 or TRBV6-3, with TRBD1 matching 7 bases. Losses at the gene ends were 6 bases for V and 4 bases for J; bases not matched to a gene: 14. Germline CDR1 is MNHEY and CDR2 is SVGEGT. The CDR3 contains 17 residues. Here the CDR3 reads CASSQTPRDRITGELFF. Here the CDR3 DNA reads TGTGCCAGCAGCCAAACCCCCCGGGACAGAATCACCGGGGAGCTGTTTTTT.

The chain employs TRBV4-1 and TRBJ1-4; D remains unclear. The CDR3 loop spans 15 amino acids. Germline CDR1 reads MGHRA; CDR2 reads YSYEKL. Deletions cut 2 bases from V and 2 bases from J, with 9 bases between. The CDR3 reads CASSQPGGTNEKLFF. The CDR3 nucleotides read TGCGCCAGCAGCCAACCGGGAGGGACTAATGAAAAACTGTTTTTT.

This rearrangement joins TRBV24-1 to TRBJ2-3; D may be TRBD1 or TRBD2 (6 bases each). Germline CDR1 reads KGHDR; CDR2 reads SFDVKD. The V end lost 2 bases, the J end lost 2 bases, and 16 bases lay between the germline ends. The CDR3 runs to 17 residues. The CDR3 bases are TGTGCCACCAGTGATTCTTTTGGGGGGCCATCCACAGATACGCAGTATTTT. It specifies CATSDSFGGPSTDTQYF.

This clonotype came up many times. The chain uses TRBV20-1 and TRBJ2-1; D might be TRBD2 (5 bases). V lost 3 bases and J lost 4, with 7 bases in between. Germline CDR1 reads DFQATT; CDR2 reads SNEGSKA (reference sequence). The CDR3 contains 12 residues. CDR3 sequence: CSASSVYNEQFF. In DNA, the CDR3 is TGCAGTGCTAGTAGCGTATACAATGAGCAGTTCTTC.

About this clonotype itself: This clone may be a read error of a much larger clone one base away. The chain couples TRBV18 to TRBJ1-1; D uncertain. The germline V gene encodes CDR1 KGHSH and CDR2 LQKENI. The CDR3 consists of 13 residues. The CDR3 spells CAGSPNSNTEAFF. Here the CDR3 DNA reads TGTGCCGGCTCACCTAATTCGAACACTGAAGCTTTCTTT.

The chain is built from TRBV27 and TRBJ2-7, with 8 bases that match TRBD1. Germline V gene sequence: CDR1 MNHEY, CDR2 SMNVEV (reference sequence). CDR3 length: 16 amino acids. The junction had 8 bases not matched to a gene; V was cut back by 2 bases and J by 2 bases. As DNA, the CDR3 is TGTGCCAGCAGTTTAAATGGCAGGGGGCCAACCTACGAGCAGTACTTC. Amino acids: CASSLNGRGPTYEQYF.

The sample holds many counts of this clonotype. The chain links TRBV6-1 to TRBJ2-3, with TRBD1 identical over 7 bases. The CDR3 consists of 14 residues. The germline V gene encodes CDR1 MNHNS and CDR2 SASEGT. Trimming cost V 3 bases and J 8 bases; bases outside gene matches: 8. The CDR3 reads CASSETYNRGTQYF. The CDR3 coding sequence is TGTGCCAGCAGTGAGACTTATAACAGGGGTACGCAGTATTTT.

In DNA form, the CDR3 reads TGCAGTGCTTGCCTGGGTAGCACTGAAGCTTTCTTT. It yields the protein CSACLGSTEAFF. The V call is TRBV20-1, the J call TRBJ1-1, with D unresolved. Germline V gene sequence: CDR1 DFQATT, CDR2 SNEGSKA (reference sequence). This CDR3 region has 12 residues. Trimming stripped 5 bases from V and 4 bases from J, with 11 bases between.

The gene calls are TRBV6-1 and TRBJ2-7, with D perhaps matching TRBD2 (7 bases). Between the trimmed V and J ends, which lost 4 bases and 4 bases, there was a span of 35 bases. CDR3 length equals 21 residues. Germline V gene data show CDR1 as MNHNS and CDR2 as SASEGT. CDR3 protein: CASSARTASTARREKWYEQYF. For the CDR3, the DNA is TGTGCCAGCAGTGCAAGGACAGCTTCTACCGCCAGGCGGGAGAAATGGTACGAGCAGTACTTC.

This clonotype was observed a few times. The V gene is TRBV19, the J gene TRBJ1-4; D remains ambiguous. Trimming stripped 5 bases from V and 4 bases from J, with 5 bases between. The CDR3 covers 12 residues. CDR1 is LNHDA, CDR2 SQIVND, per germline (reference sequence). The CDR3 spells CASSWDNEKLFF. CDR3 nucleotide sequence: TGTGCCAGTAGTTGGGATAATGAAAAACTGTTTTTT.

This clonotype was seen a handful of times. The rearrangement uses TRBV10-3 and TRBJ1-2; 7 positions match TRBD1. Germline values: CDR1 ENHRY, CDR2 SYGVKD. The CDR3 has 15 amino acids. The V segment lost 0 bases and the J segment 2 bases; nucleotides outside the gene matches: 3. CDR3 DNA: TGTGCCATCAGTGAGTCGCCAGGGGGGAACTATGGCTACACCTTC. This sequence encodes CAISESPGGNYGYTF.

With regard to this clonotype: A single base separates this from a much larger clone, so it may be a read error. This sequence joins TRBV20-1 and TRBJ2-7; TRBD2 matches 11 bases. Germline V gene sequence: CDR1 DFQATT, CDR2 SNEGSKA (reference sequence). Trimming cost V 0 bases and J 7 bases; bases outside gene matches: 17. The CDR3 runs 18 residues. The CDR3 sequence: CSARDQLGLAVRWNEQYF. CDR3 nucleotides: TGCAGTGCTAGAGATCAGCTGGGACTAGCGGTGAGGTGGAATGAGCAGTACTTC.

The V call is TRBV4-2, the J call TRBJ1-1; D ambiguous. V dropped 0 bases and J dropped 3 bases, with 5 bases sitting between them. CDR3 length: 13 residues. Germline V gives CDR1 LGHNA, CDR2 YNFKEQ. CDR3 nucleotides: TGTGCCAGCAGCCAAGAGGGGTACACTGAAGCTTTCTTT. This encodes CASSQEGYTEAFF.

The V and J genes are TRBV4-2 and TRBJ2-5; D is ambiguous. The V gene lost 1 base and the J gene lost 4 bases, with 19 bases spanning the gap. Germline V gene lookup returns CDR1 LGHNA and CDR2 YNFKEQ. The CDR3 covers 17 residues. The CDR3 DNA reads TGTGCCAGCAGCCAAGGCCCACACCGGGCCCAGGCAGAGACCCAGTACTTC. It specifies CASSQGPHRAQAETQYF.

The chain links TRBV6-4 to TRBJ2-1, with TRBD2 identical over 12 bases. The germline CDR1 and CDR2 sequences are MRHNA and SNTAGT. V was clipped by 7 bases and J by 6 bases; unmatched bases: 7. This CDR3 comprises 15 residues. This CDR3 is CASTRLAGDRNEQFF. The CDR3, as DNA: TGTGCCAGCACTCGACTAGCGGGAGATCGCAATGAGCAGTTCTTC.

This clonotype was counted at least ten times. The V gene is TRBV28, the J gene TRBJ1-5; D is possibly TRBD1 (5 bases). This CDR3 contains 17 residues. Germline V gene sequence: CDR1 MDHEN, CDR2 SYDVKM. V was pared by 2 bases and J by 0 bases, with 14 bases between. This chain's CDR3 is CASSLGGVSNSNQPQHF. CDR3 in DNA: TGTGCCAGCAGTTTAGGAGGGGTCAGCAATAGCAATCAGCCCCAGCATTTT. Combining the CDR3 with reference TRBV28 and TRBJ1-5 gives the whole variable domain DVKVTQSSRYLVKRTGEKVFLECVQDMDHENMFWYRQDPGLGLRLIYFSYDVKMKEKGDIPEGYSVSREKKERFSLILESASTNQTSMYLCASSLGGVSNSNQPQHFGDGTRLSIL.

The chain joins TRBV7-2 to TRBJ1-1; D is possibly TRBD1 (5 bases). This CDR3 region has 15 residues. Trimming pared 6 bases from V and 1 base from J, leaving 15 bases between. CDR1 is SGHTA, CDR2 FQGNSA, per germline. CDR3: CASRYRLGGNTEAFF. DNA of the CDR3: TGTGCCAGCAGATATAGACTCGGGGGGAACACTGAAGCTTTCTTT.

Remarks on this clonotype: One junction end disagrees with the germline gene, perhaps due to a read error. The chain has TRBV6-1 and TRBJ1-3; TRBD1 matches at 11 bases. Looked up from germline, CDR1 is MNHNS and CDR2 is SASEGT. The length of the CDR3 is 15 residues. CDR3 nucleotide sequence: TGTGCCAGCAGACAATCCGGGACAGGGGGAAACACCACATATTTT. This sequence encodes CASRQSGTGGNTTYF.

In its sample, this clonotype was seen once. At one of its ends the junction is not consistent with the germline gene, which may arise from a read error. This chain joins TRBV7-6 and TRBJ2-2; D might be TRBD2 (6 bases). The germline V gene has CDR1 SGHVS and CDR2 FNYEAQ. The CDR3 runs to 14 residues. CDR3 in DNA: TGTGCTAGCAGCCTGGACCCAAACACCGGGGGGCTGTTTTTT. It encodes CASSLDPNTGGLFF.

The rearrangement joins TRBV7-9 to TRBJ2-7, with 14 bases lining up with TRBD2. CDR3 length: 18 amino acids. V dropped 5 bases and J dropped 2; count of bases not matched to a gene: 11. Germline values: CDR1 SEHNR, CDR2 FQNEAQ (reference sequence). The CDR3 here is CASSPWTSGRPSPYEQYF. The CDR3 DNA reads TGTGCCAGCAGCCCATGGACTAGCGGGAGGCCTTCCCCCTACGAGCAGTACTTC.

Comments on this clonotype: It may be a read error: a sequence one base away is much more abundant. The V gene is TRBV6-2 or TRBV6-3, the J gene TRBJ1-2, with D possibly TRBD1 on 5 matching bases. This CDR3 is built from 13 residues. In germline, CDR1 is MNHEY, CDR2 SVGEGT. This chain's CDR3 is CASIYQQEDGYTF. Here the CDR3 DNA reads TGTGCCAGCATTTACCAACAGGAAGATGGCTACACCTTC.

The V and J genes are TRBV6-2 or TRBV6-3 and TRBJ2-6; a possible D gene is TRBD2 (6 bases). Germline assignment: CDR1 MNHEY and CDR2 SVGEGT. The V end was cut by 6 bases, the J end by 4 bases, with 16 bases between. The CDR3 contains 16 residues. The CDR3 reads CASRPRRARGANVLTF. CDR3 nucleotides: TGTGCCAGCAGACCCCGGAGGGCGCGCGGGGCCAACGTCCTGACTTTC.

This chain connects TRBV2 to TRBJ1-1; TRBD1 agrees at 8 bases. V dropped 4 bases and J dropped 2; count of bases not matched to a gene: 6. This CDR3 region has 15 residues. The germline CDR1 and CDR2 sequences are SNHLY and FYNNEI. CDR3 bases: TGTGCCAGCAGTGTAGACGACAGGGGTAACACTGAAGCTTTCTTT. Amino acid sequence: CASSVDDRGNTEAFF.

The chain couples TRBV7-3 to TRBJ2-1, with TRBD2 matching 10 bases. The CDR3 is made up of 15 amino acids. In germline, CDR1 is SGHTA, CDR2 FQGTGA. The ends lost 2 bases at V and 6 bases at J; junction bases unmatched: 4. The CDR3, as DNA: TGTGCCAGCAGCTTACTAGCGGGAGTTCCCAATGAGCAGTTCTTC. Protein product: CASSLLAGVPNEQFF.

The chain employs TRBV7-2 and TRBJ1-5, with TRBD1 as a possible D gene (6 bases). Germline V gene data show CDR1 as SGHTA and CDR2 as FQGNSA. This CDR3 contains 14 residues. Trimming cost V 5 bases and J 1 base, with 9 bases left between them. The CDR3 region is CASSRTASNQPQHF. CDR3 sequence (DNA): TGTGCCAGCAGCCGGACAGCCAGCAATCAGCCCCAGCATTTT.

This clonotype occurred many times. DNA of the CDR3: TGTGCCACCAGTGATCTTAGACAGGGGAGGTACGAGCAGTACTTC. Its protein is CATSDLRQGRYEQYF. This rearrangement joins TRBV24-1 to TRBJ2-7; 8 bases agree with TRBD1. Trimming removed 3 bases from V and 4 bases from J; junction bases left unmatched: 7. CDR1 is KGHDR and CDR2 is SFDVKD in the germline V gene. The CDR3 consists of 15 residues.

The table lists this clonotype with many counts. The V call is TRBV27, the J call TRBJ1-2; TRBD1 is a possible D gene (6 bases). Trimming removed 10 bases from V and 4 bases from J, with 22 bases in between. Germline V gene lookup returns CDR1 MNHEY and CDR2 SMNVEV (reference sequence). The CDR3 covers 15 residues. The CDR3 DNA is TGTGCCACCGCCTTCGGGAGGGGGTCCGTCTATGGCTACACCTTC. This codes for CATAFGRGSVYGYTF.